This T cell receptor (beta chain) was observed in a study of metastatic and nonmetastatic thyroid tumors. Study summary: Repertoire data that came from the blood and tumor or nodule tissue of malignant and benign thyroid patients were compared.

Overall study findings and caveats: Benign nodules reportedly had significantly lower TCR beta diversity than malignant thyroid tumors in blood and tumor.

In the study's own analysis: Construction of a distant-metastasis classifier for papillary thyroid cancer relied on CDR3 differences across clinicopathological groups. With MiXCR, TCRdb reprocessed the PCR reads. The V and J calls here are based on TCRdb, not the publication. The sample yields around 25,000 clones, around 26% seen once. As to this clone: Its target is unknown.

This CDR3 has 13 residues. Germline-derived CDR1 and CDR2 are MNHEY and SVGAGI. V was clipped by 4 bases and J by 3 bases, with 10 bases between them. Prior to thyroid surgery, none of the patients had received any treatment. The source of this sequence is a male donor with papillary thyroid cancer or a benign thyroid nodule (not recorded which). Some clones in this sample may be carry-over from other donors' samples. Input material: blood. The chain employs TRBV6-5 and TRBJ2-7; D is perhaps TRBD2 (6 bases). CDR3 coding DNA: TGTGCCAGCAGTTTGGAGGGCGGCTACGAGCAGTACTTC. Translating it yields CASSLEGGYEQYF.